This T cell receptor beta chain was recorded in a study of blood T cell repertoires in COVID-19. Study-wide context: From T cells, B-cell-depleted T cells, or PBMCs came the material, which was cDNA or gDNA.

Germline CDR1 is SQVTM and CDR2 is ANQGSEA. CDR3 length: 12 amino acids. With 4 bases removed from V and 3 bases from J, the gap between germline ends came to 10 bases. Clones were read by immunoSEQ multiplex PCR, and TCRdb kept only the in-frame ones, dropping some. The data show about 270,000 clones, roughly 91% seen once. The sample was PBMCs or T cells enriched from blood (not recorded which). V is TRBV29-1 and J is TRBJ2-7; D may be TRBD1 (6 bases). This TCR was sampled from a middle-aged woman with acute COVID-19. CDR3 bases: TGCAGCGTTGGTGTAGGGGGCTACGAGCAGTACTTC. Its protein is CSVGVGGYEQYF.